This TCR beta chain was identified in a study of blood T cell repertoires in COVID-19. Study information: T cells, B-cell-depleted T cells, or PBMCs supplied cDNA or gDNA.

The V gene end was trimmed by 3 bases and the J gene end by 5 bases; junction bases not matched to a gene: 6. The CDR3 has 14 residues. CDR1 is GTSNPN, CDR2 SVGIG, per germline (reference sequence). The assay was immunoSEQ multiplex PCR, and TCRdb's table has in-frame clones only and misses some. The sample shows 120,000 or so clones, almost 85% of them seen only once. The clonotype was recovered from a woman in her twenties or thirties who had recovered from COVID-19. The sample consisted of peripheral blood. The V call is TRBV30, the J call TRBJ2-2, with TRBD1 identical over 7 bases. CDR3: CAWRDQGDTGELFF. The CDR3 nucleotides read TGTGCCTGGAGAGATCAGGGGGATACCGGGGAGCTGTTTTTT.